Shown below are 17 T cell receptor beta chains from a single sample sequenced in a study of T cell changes during pregnancy in multiple sclerosis (dated by TCRdb to about 2019). Libraries were built with the immunoSEQ multiplex PCR assay. TCRdb's version of the immuneACCESS table is confined to in-frame rearrangements and falls short of the full clone set. An unresolved V gene accounts for under half of the shortfall where checked; the remainder is of unknown origin. Across this sample there are fewer than 15,000 clones, with about nine tenths seen only once. The top ten constitute about an eighth of the sample. The specimen comprised CD8+ T cells from peripheral blood mononuclear cells, sampled after pregnancy. Source of these receptors: a female donor in good health, enrolled as a control in a pregnancy study.

The CDR3 sequence is CASSQVWDRGSNYGYTF. CDR3 DNA sequence: TGCGCCAGCAGCCAAGTTTGGGACAGGGGATCTAACTATGGCTACACCTTC. The chain is built from TRBV4-1 and TRBJ1-2; 10 bases are a match to TRBD1. CDR1 MGHRA and CDR2 YSYEKL come from the germline V gene. After removal of 1 base from V and 0 bases from J, the junction contained 5 bases not matched to a gene. The CDR3 has 17 amino acids.

For the CDR3, the DNA is TGTGCCAGTAGTATTGCGGGGGTCACCTACGAGCAGTACTTC. Translating it yields CASSIAGVTYEQYF. This chain uses TRBV19 with TRBJ2-7, with 7 bases identical to TRBD2. CDR1 is LNHDA, CDR2 SQIVND, per germline (reference sequence). With 3 bases clipped from V and 2 bases from J, the junction kept 4 bases outside the gene matches. The CDR3 runs 14 residues.

This sequence joins TRBV30 and TRBJ2-1; D possibly corresponds to TRBD2 (6 bases). Trimming shortened V by 5 bases and J by 3 bases, and 11 bases separated the two germline ends. Germline V gene lookup returns CDR1 GTSNPN and CDR2 SVGIG (reference sequence). The CDR3 is 13 residues long. CDR3 residues: CAWCSGGYNEQFF. CDR3 DNA sequence: TGTGCCTGGTGTAGCGGAGGCTACAATGAGCAGTTCTTC.

A remark on this clone: The final CDR3 position lacks the conserved phenylalanine or tryptophan, pointing to a likely read error. The CDR3 is CATSNGENSPLHL. The CDR3, as DNA: TGTGCCACCAGCAACGGGGAGAATTCACCCCTCCACCTT. The chain recombines TRBV15 with TRBJ1-6; D gene uncertain. The length of the CDR3 is 13 residues. V was trimmed by 4 bases and J by 7 bases, leaving 8 bases between them. Germline lookup yields CDR1 LNHNV and CDR2 YYDKDF (reference sequence).

The rearrangement uses TRBV6-1 and TRBJ1-3; unclear D gene. Germline-derived CDR1 and CDR2 are MNHNS and SASEGT. V shed 4 bases and J shed 2 bases, with 9 bases lying between them. This CDR3 has 14 residues. The CDR3 protein is CASSGAAPGNTIYF. CDR3 in DNA: TGTGCCAGCAGTGGGGCCGCTCCTGGAAACACCATATATTTT.

In nucleotides, the CDR3 is TGTGCCAGCAGTGAATATGGGGCGTCTCATGAGCAGTTCTTC. It codes for CASSEYGASHEQFF. The J gene is TRBJ2-1, the V gene TRBV25-1; D possibly corresponds to TRBD1 (5 bases). Trimming removed 0 bases from V and 8 bases from J, with 11 bases in between. The CDR3 is made up of 14 amino acids. Germline values: CDR1 MGHDK, CDR2 SYGVNS.

This chain joins TRBV7-9 and TRBJ2-5; perhaps TRBD1 as D (5 bases). The germline V gene has CDR1 SEHNR and CDR2 FQNEAQ (reference sequence). This CDR3 is 13 amino acids long. Trimming removed 4 bases from V and 3 bases from J, with 9 bases in between. The CDR3 nucleotides read TGTGCCAGCAGCTCGACAGCAAAAGAGACCCAGTACTTC. Its translation is CASSSTAKETQYF.

The chain carries TRBV11-2 and TRBJ1-2; TRBD1 matches 8 bases. Germline V CDR1 and CDR2: SGHAT, FQNNGV. This CDR3 is built from 12 residues. Trimming cost V 5 bases and J 8 bases; bases outside gene matches: 4. CDR3: CASSPGQGGYTF. CDR3 sequence (DNA): TGTGCCAGCAGCCCTGGACAGGGCGGCTACACCTTC.

This clone came up once. The rearrangement links TRBV11-2 to TRBJ1-3; the D is unclear. The V end lost 7 bases, the J end lost 0 bases, and 7 bases lay between the germline ends. CDR3 size: 13 residues. Per germline, CDR1 SGHAT and CDR2 FQNNGV. The DNA of the CDR3 is TGTGCCAGCACCCCGAGCTCTGGAAACACCATATATTTT. Its translation is CASTPSSGNTIYF.

V is TRBV11-2 and J is TRBJ2-2; 9 bases agree with TRBD1. Trimming took 5 bases from V and 6 from J; bases not matched to a gene: 4. CDR3 size: 14 residues. Germline CDR1 and CDR2: SGHAT and FQNNGV. Here the CDR3 reads CASSPGQGPGELFF. The CDR3 bases are TGTGCCAGCAGCCCCGGACAGGGGCCCGGGGAGCTGTTTTTT.

V is TRBV12-5 and J is TRBJ2-1, with D maybe TRBD1 (6 bases). Germline lookup yields CDR1 LGHNT and CDR2 FRNRAP. V lost 5 bases and J lost 4, with 12 bases in between. This CDR3 region has 14 residues. CDR3 nucleotides: TGTGCTAGTGGTGGGGGCCCCAGGTACAATGAGCAGTTCTTC. It encodes CASGGGPRYNEQFF.

This clone appeared once. This chain joins TRBV10-3 and TRBJ1-2; 10 bases are a match to TRBD1. The CDR3 loop spans 16 amino acids. The J segment lost 6 bases and the V segment lost 0 bases, leaving 7 bases of the junction unmatched. The germline V gene has CDR1 ENHRY and CDR2 SYGVKD. CDR3: CAISESMDRGWNGYTF. The CDR3 bases are TGTGCCATCAGTGAGTCGATGGACAGGGGGTGGAATGGCTACACCTTC.

The chain carries TRBV28 and TRBJ2-5, with 8 bases that match TRBD2. Germline loops: CDR1 MDHEN, CDR2 SYDVKM. Trimming cost V 4 bases and J 1 base; bases outside gene matches: 5. The CDR3 loop spans 15 amino acids. CDR3 nucleotides: TGTGCCAGCAGTTCCCCACTAGCGGTCCAAGAGACCCAGTACTTC. This sequence encodes CASSSPLAVQETQYF.

This chain links TRBV28 with TRBJ2-3; TRBD1 aligns across 11 bases. CDR3 length equals 17 residues. The germline gives CDR1 MDHEN, CDR2 SYDVKM. Trimming cost V 7 bases and J 2 bases; bases outside gene matches: 11. Here the CDR3 reads CASTRPGTGGLTDTQYF. The CDR3 DNA sequence: TGTGCCAGCACCCGGCCCGGGACAGGGGGACTCACAGATACGCAGTATTTT.

The V call is TRBV18, the J call TRBJ2-1; possibly TRBD2 for D (6 bases). The CDR3 is made up of 12 amino acids. Trimming pared 3 bases from V and 15 bases from J, leaving 15 bases between. Germline V gene data show CDR1 as KGHSH and CDR2 as LQKENI. This chain's CDR3 is CASSPPGEGSFF. The CDR3 DNA sequence: TGTGCCAGCTCACCCCCGGGGGAAGGCTCGTTCTTC.

This sequence joins TRBV27 and TRBJ2-5, with TRBD2 matching 11 bases. Germline V lookup: CDR1 MNHEY, CDR2 SMNVEV (reference sequence). The ends lost 6 bases at V and 8 bases at J; junction bases unmatched: 8. This CDR3 comprises 14 residues. The CDR3 sequence: CASSPLAGGSTQYF. The CDR3 nucleotides read TGTGCCAGCAGCCCTCTAGCGGGAGGAAGTACCCAGTACTTC.

This chain connects TRBV9 to TRBJ2-1, with 8 bases lining up with TRBD2. The CDR3 is made up of 14 amino acids. The germline V gene has CDR1 SGDLS and CDR2 YYNGEE. V lost 3 bases to trimming and J lost 6 bases; unmatched junction nucleotides: 5. CDR3 coding DNA: TGTGCCAGCAGCGCGGGACTAGACGGCAATGAGCAGTTCTTC. Protein: CASSAGLDGNEQFF.